This TCR beta chain was sequenced during a study of shared clonotypes between healthy human individuals. Roughly 200 ng DNA, about 33,000 T cell genomes, went into each sorted-subset replicate PCR. Repertoires were generated with immunoSEQ multiplex PCR, while TCRdb's copy carries only in-frame clones and drops some. The data hold 550,000 to 850,000 clones, with about 74% observed a single time. The ends were cut back, 3 bases at V and 3 bases at J, with 15 bases in the middle. The V gene's germline CDR1 is LNHDA and CDR2 SQIVND (reference sequence). This CDR3 comprises 15 residues. This clonotype was sampled from a woman in her thirties in good health. This rearrangement joins TRBV19 to TRBJ2-7; tentatively, D is TRBD2 (6 bases). The sequenced sample was memory CD4+ T cells sorted from blood. This sample's subset: CD45RA-negative fraction. CDR3 sequence: CASSIGSQDYYEQYF. The CDR3 bases are TGTGCCAGTAGTATCGGTTCACAGGACTACTACGAGCAGTACTTC.